This T cell receptor (beta chain) was recorded in a study of PD-L1 blockade in urothelial cancer. Study in general: Patients began atezolizumab, 1,200 mg intravenously every 3 weeks, at some point between 2013 and 2015. The authors examined blood 3 weeks (second dose) and 6 weeks after treatment start.

Comments on this clone: Its antigen is undetermined.

The method was immunoSEQ multiplex PCR; TCRdb's version includes in-frame clones alone and lacks a portion of them. The sample includes 20,000 to 25,000 clones, about 90% of them seen just once. As for time point: peripheral blood 6 weeks after treatment start. General study results and limits: Those with durable benefit had larger increases in tumor-associated blood clones at 3 weeks.

The CDR3 is 17 amino acids. V shed 1 base and J 2 bases; nucleotides not matched to a gene: 7. The germline CDR1 and CDR2 sequences are MNHEY and SMNVEV (reference sequence). The TCR comes from a woman aged 60-70 years with urothelial cancer. The chain has TRBV27 and TRBJ1-2; the match to TRBD1 covers 10 bases. The sequences come from PBMCs, collected around atezolizumab (anti-PD-L1) treatment. CDR3: CASSLYLGGQGNYGYTF. For the CDR3, the DNA is TGTGCCAGCAGTTTATATTTAGGGGGACAGGGGAACTATGGCTACACCTTC.